What follows are 19 T cell receptor beta chains derived from one specimen sequenced in a study of cytomegalovirus exposure and HLA in healthy donors. 13 Jbeta primers and 60 Vbeta primers were used for the PCR. The repertoire was sequenced with immunoSEQ multiplex PCR; TCRdb's copy has only in-frame clones and lacks some. Here the sample table reports around 150,000 clones. The source material was PBMCs. All receptors come from a man between 25 and 39 years old in good health and CMV-seronegative.

DNA of the CDR3: TGTGCCAGCAGTGAGTCGGGGTTTTACAATGAGCAGTTCTTC. It translates to CASSESGFYNEQFF. The chain combines TRBV27 with TRBJ2-1; D is possibly TRBD2 (5 bases). Germline CDR1 reads MNHEY; CDR2 reads SMNVEV (reference sequence). Trimming removed 5 bases from V and 4 bases from J, with 12 bases in between. The CDR3 sequence is 14 residues long.

This rearrangement joins TRBV5-1 to TRBJ1-2; D is unclear. The germline V gene encodes CDR1 SGHRS and CDR2 YFSETQ. V shed 0 bases and J shed 4 bases, with 13 bases lying between them. The CDR3 covers 15 residues. Here the CDR3 DNA reads TGCGCCAGCAGCTTGGCCGGGTCCCGATCCTATGGCTACACCTTC. This encodes CASSLAGSRSYGYTF.

The chain joins TRBV7-7 to TRBJ2-1; 7 bases fit TRBD1. The germline V gene encodes CDR1 SSHAT and CDR2 FNYEAQ (reference sequence). With V trimmed by 5 bases and J by 8 bases, 6 bases remained unmatched. This CDR3 contains 13 residues. The CDR3 nucleotides are TGTGCCAGCAGCCGAGACAGGGTTGATGAGCAGTTCTTC. The encoded protein is CASSRDRVDEQFF.

This sequence joins TRBV5-4 and TRBJ2-5, with D possibly matching TRBD1 (6 bases). The germline CDR1 and CDR2 sequences are SGHNT and YYREEE (reference sequence). V shed 6 bases and J shed 1 base, with 10 bases lying between them. The CDR3 contains 13 residues. Here the CDR3 reads CASNLDSQETQYF. CDR3 sequence (DNA): TGTGCCAGCAATCTGGACAGCCAAGAGACCCAGTACTTC.

The chain carries TRBV2 and TRBJ2-7; the D gene is possibly TRBD1 (6 bases). The CDR3 sequence is 12 residues long. Trimming took 3 bases from V and 4 from J, leaving 7 bases between them. The germline V gene has CDR1 SNHLY and CDR2 FYNNEI. CDR3 amino acids: CASSDQGYEQYF. CDR3 in DNA: TGTGCCAGCAGTGACCAGGGGTACGAGCAGTACTTC. The full variable domain, its missing parts supplied by reference TRBV2 and TRBJ2-7, is EPEVTQTPSHQVTQMGQEVILRCVPISNHLYFYWYRQILGQKVEFLVSFYNNEISEKSEIFDDQFSVERPDGSNFTLKIRSTKLEDSAMYFCASSDQGYEQYFGPGTRLTVT.

V is TRBV28 and J is TRBJ1-2; 10 bases line up with TRBD1. The CDR3 is 12 amino acids. Germline trimming cut 11 bases from V and 4 bases from J; bases unmatched to any gene: 4. The V gene's germline CDR1 is MDHEN and CDR2 SYDVKM. The CDR3 loop is CAVGDRGYGYTF. The CDR3 DNA reads as TGTGCCGTGGGGGACAGGGGCTATGGCTACACCTTC.

The chain uses TRBV11-3 and TRBJ2-7; TRBD1 agrees at 9 bases. CDR1 and CDR2 from the germline V gene are SGHNT and YENEEA. The V and J ends lost 7 bases and 5 bases, in that order; junction bases with no gene match: 9. This CDR3 comprises 14 residues. In DNA, the CDR3 is TGTGCCAGCAAATCCCGGGACAGGGTCCACGAGCAGTACTTC. Translated, it gives CASKSRDRVHEQYF.

J is TRBJ1-4 and V is TRBV25-1; maybe TRBD1 (5 bases). CDR3 length: 15 residues. Germline CDR1 and CDR2: MGHDK and SYGVNS. V was clipped by 4 bases and J by 7 bases, with 16 bases between them. For the CDR3, the DNA is TGTGCCAGCAGTGCTCTCAAGGCGGGGACTGAAAAACTGTTTTTT. It codes for CASSALKAGTEKLFF.

The rearrangement links TRBV6-4 to TRBJ2-7; TRBD2 might be the D (6 bases). The ends were cut back, 3 bases at V and 0 bases at J, with 15 bases in the middle. The CDR3 runs 16 residues. The germline gives CDR1 MRHNA, CDR2 SNTAGT. The CDR3 DNA sequence: TGTGCCAGCAGTGAAAGTCACGGGGGAGGCTCCTACGAGCAGTACTTC. Translating gives CASSESHGGGSYEQYF.

This chain joins TRBV19 and TRBJ2-7; D perhaps matches TRBD1 (5 bases). The CDR3 is made up of 14 amino acids. Trimming removed 7 bases at V and 4 bases at J, with 17 bases between. Germline CDR1 LNHDA, CDR2 SQIVND (reference sequence). CDR3 region: CASTHRTKDYEQYF. The DNA of the CDR3 is TGTGCCAGTACGCACAGGACGAAGGATTACGAGCAGTACTTC.

The chain uses TRBV5-4 and TRBJ2-3; D is perhaps TRBD2 (6 bases). V lost 0 bases and J 6 bases, leaving 23 bases between the germline ends. Germline V CDR1 and CDR2: SGHNT, YYREEE (reference sequence). The CDR3 extends over 18 amino acids. This CDR3 reads CASSLGVGGRLGADTQYF. Here the CDR3 DNA reads TGTGCCAGCAGCTTGGGGGTCGGAGGGCGGCTTGGGGCGGATACGCAGTATTTT.

The V call is TRBV9, the J call TRBJ2-5; 7 bases are a match to TRBD1. The CDR3 consists of 12 residues. Trimming removed 4 bases from V and 4 bases from J; junction bases left unmatched: 1. Germline V gene data show CDR1 as SGDLS and CDR2 as YYNGEE. CDR3 DNA: TGTGCCAGCAGCCGGGACAGAGAGACCCAGTACTTC. Protein sequence: CASSRDRETQYF.

This chain connects TRBV9 to TRBJ1-5, with D tentatively TRBD1 (5 bases). In germline, CDR1 is SGDLS, CDR2 YYNGEE. Trimming took 0 bases from V and 7 from J, leaving 8 bases between them. The CDR3 is 13 amino acids. Here the CDR3 reads CASSVGRDQPQHF. The CDR3 DNA follows: TGTGCCAGCAGCGTAGGGAGGGACCAGCCCCAGCATTTT.

The rearrangement joins TRBV30 to TRBJ1-2; maybe TRBD1 (6 bases). The CDR3 length is 13 residues. Germline lookup yields CDR1 GTSNPN and CDR2 SVGIG (reference sequence). CDR3 in amino acids: CVNFRGPGYGYTF. CDR3 DNA: TGTGTAAACTTCAGGGGACCCGGCTATGGCTACACCTTC.

The chain couples TRBV29-1 to TRBJ1-5, with TRBD1 as a possible D gene (6 bases). From germline, CDR1 is SQVTM and CDR2 ANQGSEA. V shed 5 bases and J shed 6 bases, with 17 bases lying between them. This CDR3 contains 14 residues. CDR3 sequence reads: CSVSQQGWSQPQHF. For the CDR3, the DNA is TGCAGCGTTAGCCAACAGGGTTGGAGTCAGCCCCAGCATTTT.

This chain uses TRBV15 with TRBJ1-6, with TRBD1 matching 7 bases. Trimming cost V 3 bases and J 3 bases; bases outside gene matches: 8. The CDR3 is 17 residues long. Germline V gene data show CDR1 as LNHNV and CDR2 as YYDKDF (reference sequence). The CDR3: CATSSTGQFGYNSPLHF. The DNA of the CDR3 is TGTGCCACCAGCAGTACGGGACAGTTCGGCTATAATTCACCCCTCCACTTT.

This rearrangement joins TRBV2 to TRBJ1-1; no clear D. The CDR3 is 15 amino acids. Germline V lookup: CDR1 SNHLY, CDR2 FYNNEI. V was trimmed by 0 bases and J by 5 bases, leaving 13 bases between them. CDR3 loop: CASSEASGGWTEAFF. CDR3 nucleotides: TGTGCCAGCAGTGAAGCGAGTGGAGGTTGGACTGAAGCTTTCTTT.

J is TRBJ2-1 and V is TRBV29-1, with 12 bases that match TRBD2. Germline V gene lookup returns CDR1 SQVTM and CDR2 ANQGSEA. This CDR3 contains 14 residues. V shed 6 bases and J 4 bases; nucleotides not matched to a gene: 4. DNA for the CDR3: TGCAGCGTGGGGGGGACTAGCGGGTACAATGAGCAGTTCTTC. It is translated as CSVGGTSGYNEQFF.

V is TRBV6-5 and J is TRBJ2-7; D may be TRBD1 (6 bases). In germline, CDR1 is MNHEY, CDR2 SVGAGI. Trimming stripped 10 bases from V and 0 bases from J, with 13 bases between. This CDR3 contains 13 residues. CDR3 bases: TGTGCCACCAATATGGGGGCCTCCTACGAGCAGTACTTC. It translates to CATNMGASYEQYF.